This TCR beta chain was sequenced during a study of blood T cell repertoires in COVID-19. Study context: In each case, the material was cDNA or gDNA derived from T cells, B-cell-depleted T cells, or PBMCs.

CDR3 size: 16 residues. The germline V gene has CDR1 LNHNV and CDR2 YYDKDF (reference sequence). J gave up 4 bases and V 0 bases, and 5 bases lay outside the gene matches. Original processing methods: Estimates of nucleated cell counts were drawn from the amplification of reference gene primers. Data came from immunoSEQ multiplex PCR; TCRdb stores just in-frame clones and leaves some out. V and J calls and clone size come straight from that table; D and trimming were deduced from the DNA. The sample contains under 500,000 clones, more than 80% of which appear only once. The cohort comprised adults aged about 18 to 89 years residing in approximately 25 US areas. Cohorts were determined from participant-reported clinical history.

The chain joins TRBV15 to TRBJ2-2, with TRBD2 matching over 7 bases. Sequencing was performed on PBMCs or T cells enriched from blood (not recorded which). The sequence was collected from a man younger than 40 who had recovered from COVID-19. The CDR3 nucleotides read TGTGCCACCAGCAGAGATGGCCCGGGGGGCACCGGGGAGCTGTTTTTT. It translates to CATSRDGPGGTGELFF.